A selection of T cell receptor beta chains follows, all from one sample in a study of control samples from healthy donors and cancer patients. Sequencing used immunoSEQ multiplex PCR; TCRdb keeps in-frame clones, though not all of them. The top ten hold approximately 2% of the sample, which has about 200,000 clones, about 91% seen once. The sequencing sample was made of blood. These receptors originate from a man aged 25-45 years in good health. Each CDR3 is given with its conserved first and last residue. The D gene is left open where the match is weak. The listing skips clone size in some rows; elsewhere it reads once, few, many or a size class.

>TRBJ2-2|TRBV5-4|once|-
CASSLTGRKNTGELFF
TGTGCCAGCAGCTTGACGGGACGGAAGAACACCGGGGAGCTGTTTTTT
>TRBJ1-1|TRBV25-1|-|-
CASRWMGTQGSEAFF
TGTGCCAGCCGGTGGATGGGGACACAGGGCTCTGAAGCTTTCTTT
>TRBJ1-5|TRBV28|once|-
CASAGGAGNQPQHF
TGTGCCAGCGCGGGGGGGGCTGGCAATCAGCCCCAGCATTTT
>TRBJ1-2|TRBV7-8|-|TRBD1
CASSPRDRVLYGYTF
TGTGCCAGCAGTCCCCGGGACAGGGTCCTCTATGGCTACACCTTC
>TRBJ1-1|TRBV2|once|-
CASSVEGMDTEAFF
TGTGCCAGCAGTGTGGAGGGTATGGACACTGAAGCTTTCTTT
>TRBJ2-3|TRBV7-9|-|TRBD2
CASSPSGGGADTQYF
TGTGCCAGCAGTCCCAGCGGGGGGGGCGCAGATACGCAGTATTTT
>TRBJ2-1|TRBV7-2|once|-
CASSLVSGADPTVQFF
TGTGCCAGCAGCTTAGTGTCCGGGGCGGATCCTACTGTACAGTTCTTC
>TRBJ1-3|TRBV6-1|-|TRBD1
CASSADSGQGWGYTIYF
TGTGCCAGCAGTGCTGATTCGGGACAGGGATGGGGTTACACCATATATTTT
>TRBJ1-1|TRBV7-9|few|TRBD1
CASRLQGSTEAFF
TGTGCCAGCAGATTACAGGGGTCCACTGAAGCTTTCTTT
>TRBJ1-6|TRBV4-1|once|TRBD1
CASSQDGMGQGTSPLHF
TGCGCCAGCAGCCAAGATGGGATGGGACAGGGGACTTCACCCCTCCACTTT
>TRBJ2-3|TRBV7-2|-|TRBD2
CASSHGGASTDTQYF
TGTGCCAGCAGCCACGGGGGGGCGAGCACAGATACGCAGTATTTT
>TRBJ2-1|TRBV24-1|-|TRBD1
CATAQGGLEQFF
TGTGCCACCGCGCAAGGGGGCCTTGAGCAGTTCTTC
>TRBJ2-4|TRBV2|once|-
CASSETGGLNIQYF
TGTGCCAGCAGTGAGACCGGGGGGCTAAACATTCAGTACTTC
>TRBJ1-1|TRBV27|-|TRBD1
CASRVDRANTEAFF
TGTGCCAGCAGAGTTGACAGGGCGAACACTGAAGCTTTCTTT
>TRBJ2-7|TRBV29-1|-|-
CSGTRDSPYEQYF
TGCAGCGGTACCCGGGACTCGCCCTACGAGCAGTACTTC
>TRBJ2-7|TRBV29-1|-|-
CSVESPGATYEQYF
TGCAGCGTTGAATCACCGGGAGCCACCTACGAGCAGTACTTC
>TRBJ2-7|TRBV15|-|TRBD1
CATSRVRTGGYEQYF
TGTGCCACCAGCAGAGTTCGGACAGGGGGCTACGAGCAGTACTTC
>TRBJ2-5|TRBV6-1|-|TRBD2
CASSEAGLAGGYETQYF
TGTGCCAGCAGTGAAGCAGGACTAGCGGGGGGTTATGAGACCCAGTACTTC
>TRBJ1-1|TRBV20-1|-|-
CSASLPGLMNTEAFF
TGCAGTGCTAGTCTTCCAGGCTTAATGAACACTGAAGCTTTTTTT
>TRBJ2-7|TRBV29-1|-|TRBD1
CSFRDRAYEQYF
TGCAGCTTCCGGGACAGGGCCTACGAGCAGTACTTC
>TRBJ1-6|TRBV6-6|-|TRBD1
CAIWTGGVSPLHF
TGTGCCATCTGGACAGGGGGCGTGTCACCCCTCCACTTT
>TRBJ1-2|TRBV4-1|-|-
CASSPGGSGRTNYGYTF
TGCGCCAGCAGCCCGGGAGGTTCAGGGAGAACAAACTATGGCTACACCTTC
>TRBJ1-3|TRBV27|-|-
CASSLSGRGSGNTIYF
TGTGCCAGCAGTTTATCGGGTAGGGGCTCTGGAAACACCATATATTTT
>TRBJ1-4|TRBV5-5|-|-
CASSGRGFANEKLFF
TGTGCCAGCAGCGGGAGGGGGTTTGCTAATGAAAAACTGTTTTTT
>TRBJ1-2|TRBV19|once|-
CASSLQYGYTF
TGTGCCAGTAGTCTCCAGTATGGCTACACCTTC
>TRBJ1-4|TRBV6-5|-|-
CASIRAGNEKLFF
TGTGCCAGCATCAGGGCGGGGAATGAAAAACTGTTTTTT
>TRBJ2-3|TRBV10-3|-|-
CAISPPTGISTDTQYF
TGTGCCATCAGTCCCCCAACAGGTATCAGCACAGATACGCAGTATTTT
>TRBJ1-3|TRBV2|-|-
CASSEQGGGNTIYF
TGTGCCAGCAGTGAACAGGGCGGGGGAAACACCATATATTTT
>TRBJ1-1|TRBV13|-|-
CASSLWGKGYGEAFF
TGTGCCAGCAGCTTATGGGGGAAGGGATACGGTGAAGCTTTCTTT
>TRBJ1-4|TRBV5-6|-|-
CASSLRTQGDEKLFF
TGTGCCAGCAGCTTACGGACACAGGGAGATGAAAAACTGTTTTTT
>TRBJ2-3|TRBV12-3/TRBV12-4|-|-
CASSLNRDTQYF
TGTGCCAGCAGTTTAAACAGGGATACGCAGTATTTT
>TRBJ1-1|TRBV15|once|-
CATSRDWGSFGGTEAFF
TGTGCCACCAGCAGAGATTGGGGGAGCTTCGGCGGCACTGAAGCTTTCTTT
>TRBJ1-6|TRBV2|-|-
CASRTPNSPLHF
TGTGCCAGCAGGACACCGAATTCACCCCTCCACTTT
>TRBJ2-2|TRBV24-1|-|-
CATSDGQLTGELFF
TGTGCCACCAGTGATGGGCAGCTGACCGGGGAGCTGTTTTTT
>TRBJ2-3|TRBV24-1|-|TRBD1
CAVGDRRTDTQYF
TGTGCCGTCGGGGACAGGCGCACAGATACGCAGTATTTT
>TRBJ1-1|TRBV6-5|-|-
CATSRRGFEVTEAFF
TGTGCCACCAGTAGGAGGGGCTTCGAGGTCACTGAAGCTTTCTTT
>TRBJ2-1|TRBV7-9|-|-
CASSSTVYNEQFF
TGTGCCAGCAGTTCGACGGTATACAATGAGCAGTTCTTC
>TRBJ1-1|TRBV29-1|-|-
CSVESRQANTEAFF
TGCAGCGTAGAGAGCCGGCAGGCCAACACTGAAGCTTTCTTT
>TRBJ2-1|TRBV5-1|once|-
CASSSQAQEQFF
TGCGCCAGCAGCTCCCAGGCACAAGAGCAGTTCTTC
>TRBJ2-7|TRBV5-8|-|-
CASSLDLTGQYF
TGTGCCAGCAGCTTGGACCTAACCGGGCAGTACTTC
>TRBJ2-1|TRBV24-1|once|-
CAIRDGPYNEQFF
TGTGCCATTCGGGACGGGCCCTACAATGAGCAGTTCTTC
>TRBJ1-6|TRBV10-1|once|-
CASSESTRSPLHF
TGCGCCAGCAGTGAGTCGACGCGGTCACCCCTCCACTTT
>TRBJ2-2|TRBV27|-|-
CASSLRPPAGELFF
TGTGCCAGCAGTTTAAGGCCGCCCGCCGGGGAGCTGTTTTTT
>TRBJ2-7|TRBV5-8|once|-
CASSHGTDYEQYF
TGTGCCAGCAGCCATGGGACGGACTACGAGCAGTACTTC
>TRBJ2-7|TRBV25-1|-|TRBD1
CASSDVGTGAHEQYF
TGTGCCAGCAGTGACGTAGGGACAGGGGCCCACGAGCAGTACTTC
>TRBJ1-1|TRBV2|-|-
CASSPTMNTEAFF
TGTGCCAGCAGTCCGACAATGAACACTGAAGCTTTCTTT
>TRBJ2-7|TRBV25-1|-|-
CASSKDGPYEQYF
TGTGCCAGCAGCAAGGACGGCCCCTACGAGCAGTACTTC
>TRBJ2-1|TRBV11-2|-|-
CASSLELKNEQFF
TGTGCCAGCAGCTTAGAATTGAAGAATGAGCAGTTCTTC
>TRBJ2-7|TRBV3-1/TRBV3-2|-|-
CASSQEDHQSYEQYF
TGTGCCAGCAGCCAAGAGGACCACCAATCCTACGAGCAGTACTTC
>TRBJ1-1|TRBV30|-|-
CAWSGVSWAFF
TGTGCCTGGAGTGGGGTTTCATGGGCTTTCTTT
>TRBJ2-1|TRBV6-5|-|-
CASSYEGGGNEQFF
TGTGCCAGCAGTTACGAGGGGGGCGGTAATGAGCAGTTCTTC